The rows below give T cell receptor beta chains drawn from one sample of a study of identifying expanded T cells in peripheral blood. Repertoires were generated with immunoSEQ multiplex PCR, while TCRdb's copy carries only in-frame clones and drops some. The sample consists of about 110,000 clones, about 87% of them appearing once. Material: blood. These receptors were taken from a person aged 18-69 years in good health. Both conserved end residues are part of each CDR3. D genes are given only for firm matches. Clone size appears in some rows only: once, few, many, or a class for an expanded clone.

v_call: TRBV28; clone_size: .; j_call: TRBJ2-6; d_call: .; cdr3_nt: TGTGCCAGCGTATTTGCGGGGTCCTCTGGGGCCAACGTCCTGACTTTC; cdr3_aa: CASVFAGSSGANVLTF
v_call: TRBV19; clone_size: few; j_call: TRBJ2-3; d_call: TRBD1; cdr3_nt: TGTGCCAGTAGTTCCCGGACAGGGGCAGATACGCAGTATTTT; cdr3_aa: CASSSRTGADTQYF
v_call: TRBV10-1; clone_size: .; j_call: TRBJ2-7; d_call: .; cdr3_nt: TGCGCCAGCAGTGACGCCTCTAGCGAGCAGTACTTC; cdr3_aa: CASSDASSEQYF
v_call: TRBV11-3; clone_size: .; j_call: TRBJ2-3; d_call: .; cdr3_nt: TGTGCCAGCAGCCTTACAGGGGATACGCAGTATTTT; cdr3_aa: CASSLTGDTQYF
v_call: TRBV28; clone_size: .; j_call: TRBJ1-4; d_call: .; cdr3_nt: TGTGCCAGCAGTGCCTCAGGACTTAATGAAAAACTGTTTTTT; cdr3_aa: CASSASGLNEKLFF
v_call: TRBV28; clone_size: .; j_call: TRBJ1-1; d_call: .; cdr3_nt: TGTGCCAGCAGTATAACCGGGACACGGATTGAAGCTTTCTTT; cdr3_aa: CASSITGTRIEAFF
v_call: TRBV29-1; clone_size: .; j_call: TRBJ2-7; d_call: TRBD1; cdr3_nt: TGCAGCGTTGAATCCGGACAGGGGGCCGAGCAGTACTTC; cdr3_aa: CSVESGQGAEQYF
v_call: TRBV6-1; clone_size: .; j_call: TRBJ2-5; d_call: .; cdr3_nt: TGTGCCAGCAGTGAAGGGGGGGAGGAGACCCAGTACTTC; cdr3_aa: CASSEGGEETQYF
v_call: TRBV7-9; clone_size: .; j_call: TRBJ2-7; d_call: .; cdr3_nt: TGTGCTAGCAGTCCCACTCCCTACGAGCAGTACTTC; cdr3_aa: CASSPTPYEQYF
v_call: TRBV29-1; clone_size: .; j_call: TRBJ2-3; d_call: .; cdr3_nt: TGCAGCGTTGAGCCGGACCCCACAGATACGCAGTATTTT; cdr3_aa: CSVEPDPTDTQYF
v_call: TRBV6-1; clone_size: .; j_call: TRBJ2-1; d_call: .; cdr3_nt: TGTGCCAGCATCGAAGGAAGTAGCCGCTACAATGAGCAGTTCTTC; cdr3_aa: CASIEGSSRYNEQFF
v_call: TRBV10-1; clone_size: .; j_call: TRBJ2-7; d_call: .; cdr3_nt: TGCGCCAGTCCTCTGTGCCTATTGAGCTCCTACGAGCAGTACTTC; cdr3_aa: CASPLCLLSSYEQYF
v_call: TRBV18; clone_size: .; j_call: TRBJ1-1; d_call: .; cdr3_nt: TGTGCCAGCTCCCGGGGCAGGGACACTGAAGCTTTCTTT; cdr3_aa: CASSRGRDTEAFF
v_call: TRBV6-1; clone_size: .; j_call: TRBJ1-2; d_call: TRBD1; cdr3_nt: TGTGCCAGCAGTGAAGGGCAGGGGGGCAGCTATGGCTACACCTTC; cdr3_aa: CASSEGQGGSYGYTF
v_call: TRBV7-9; clone_size: once; j_call: TRBJ1-5; d_call: TRBD1; cdr3_nt: TGTGCCAGCAGCATCTACAGGGGGCTGGATCAGCCCCAGCATTTT; cdr3_aa: CASSIYRGLDQPQHF